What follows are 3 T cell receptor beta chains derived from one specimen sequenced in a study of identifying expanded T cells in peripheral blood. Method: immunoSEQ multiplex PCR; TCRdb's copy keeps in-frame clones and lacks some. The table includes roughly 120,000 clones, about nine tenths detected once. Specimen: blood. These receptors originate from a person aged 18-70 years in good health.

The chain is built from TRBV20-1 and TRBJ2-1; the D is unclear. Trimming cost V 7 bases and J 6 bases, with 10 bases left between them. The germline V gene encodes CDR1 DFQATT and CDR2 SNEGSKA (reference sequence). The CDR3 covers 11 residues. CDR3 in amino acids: CSGRDGNEQFF. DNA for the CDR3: TGCAGTGGACGCGATGGCAATGAGCAGTTCTTC.

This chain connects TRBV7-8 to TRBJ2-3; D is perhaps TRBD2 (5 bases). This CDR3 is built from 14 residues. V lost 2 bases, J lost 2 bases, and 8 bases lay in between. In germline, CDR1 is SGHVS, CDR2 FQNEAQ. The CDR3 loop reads CASSLRRVTDTQYF. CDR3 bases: TGTGCCAGCAGCTTAAGGCGGGTCACAGATACGCAGTATTTT.

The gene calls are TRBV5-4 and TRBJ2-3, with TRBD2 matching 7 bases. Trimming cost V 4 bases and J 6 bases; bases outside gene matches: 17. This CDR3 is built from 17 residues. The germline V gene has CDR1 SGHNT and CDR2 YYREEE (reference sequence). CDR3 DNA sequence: TGTGCCAGCAGCCAAGATCCTGGGGGGGGAGGCGTTGATACGCAGTATTTT. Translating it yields CASSQDPGGGGVDTQYF. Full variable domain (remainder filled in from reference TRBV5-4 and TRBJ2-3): ETGVTQSPTHLIKTRGQQVTLRCSSQSGHNTVSWYQQALGQGPQFIFQYYREEENGRGNFPPRFSGLQFPNYSSELNVNALELDDSALYLCASSQDPGGGGVDTQYFGPGTRLTVL.